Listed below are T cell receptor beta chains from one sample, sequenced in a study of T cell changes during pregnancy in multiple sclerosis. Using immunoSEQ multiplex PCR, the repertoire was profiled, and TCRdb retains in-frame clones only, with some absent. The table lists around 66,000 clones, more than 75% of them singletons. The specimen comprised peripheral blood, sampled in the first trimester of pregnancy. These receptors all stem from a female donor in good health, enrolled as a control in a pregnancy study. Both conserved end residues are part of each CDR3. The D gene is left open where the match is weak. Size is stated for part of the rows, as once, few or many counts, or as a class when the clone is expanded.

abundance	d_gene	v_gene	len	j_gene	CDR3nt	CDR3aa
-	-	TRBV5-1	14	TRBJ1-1	TGCGCCAGCAGCCCCGGGACGGGGGGACTTGAAGCTTTCTTT	CASSPGTGGLEAFF
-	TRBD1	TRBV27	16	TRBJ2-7	TGTGCCAGCAGTTTCTTCCGGCCGGGACAGGGAGGCGAGCAGTACTTC	CASSFFRPGQGGEQYF
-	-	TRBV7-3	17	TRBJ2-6	TGTGCCAGCAGCTCCCGGGACAAATACTCTGGGGCCAACGTCCTGACTTTC	CASSSRDKYSGANVLTF
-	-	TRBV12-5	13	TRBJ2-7	TGTGCTAGTGCCAGGGGTCCGGGGAACGAGCAGTACTTC	CASARGPGNEQYF
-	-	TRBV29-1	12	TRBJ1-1	TGCAGCGTTCTAACCATGAACACTGAAGCTTTCTTT	CSVLTMNTEAFF
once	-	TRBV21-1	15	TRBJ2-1	TGTGCCAGCAGCAAAGGTCTGCGGGGGCGGCATGAGCAGTTCTTC	CASSKGLRGRHEQFF
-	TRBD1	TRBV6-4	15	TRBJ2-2	TGTGCCAGCAGTTCAAGGACAGGGGGCGTGGGGGAGCTGTTTTTT	CASSSRTGGVGELFF
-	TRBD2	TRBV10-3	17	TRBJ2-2	TGTGCCATCAGTGATAGGGGCCGGGGAGCGGGAGCCGGGGAGCTGTTTTTT	CAISDRGRGAGAGELFF
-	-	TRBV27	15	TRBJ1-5	TGTGCCACCTCCCGGGGCAGGGGTCTCGATCAGCCCCAGCATTTT	CATSRGRGLDQPQHF
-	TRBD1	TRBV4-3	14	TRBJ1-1	TGCGCCAGCAGCCAAGGACAGGGGGGGACTGAAGCTTTCTTT	CASSQGQGGTEAFF
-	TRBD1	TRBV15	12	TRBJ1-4	TGTGCCACCAGCGCCCGACAGGGAATACTGTTTTTT	CATSARQGILFF
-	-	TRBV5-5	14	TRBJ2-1	TGTGCCAGCAAGGGACATCCCTCCTACAATGAGCAGTTCTTC	CASKGHPSYNEQFF
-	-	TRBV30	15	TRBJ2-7	TGTGCCTGGAGTCAGAGGACACACGTATCCTACGAGCAGTACTTC	CAWSQRTHVSYEQYF
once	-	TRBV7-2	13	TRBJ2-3	TGTGCCAGCAGCTCCGCGGGCGCTGATACGCAGTATTTT	CASSSAGADTQYF
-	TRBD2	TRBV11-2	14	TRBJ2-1	TGTGCCAGCAGCCCACAGCGGGGGGACAATGAGCAGTTCTTC	CASSPQRGDNEQFF
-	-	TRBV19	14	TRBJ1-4	TGTGCCAGTACACCGGGACTCGGGGGTGAAAAACTGTTTTTT	CASTPGLGGEKLFF
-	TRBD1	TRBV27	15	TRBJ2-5	TGTGCCAGCAGAGGTACACAGGGGTCCCAAGAGACCCAGTACTTC	CASRGTQGSQETQYF
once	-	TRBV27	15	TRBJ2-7	TGTGCCAGCAGTTTATTTAAGCGGGCCTCCTACGAGCAGTACTTC	CASSLFKRASYEQYF
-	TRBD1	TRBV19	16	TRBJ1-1	TGTGCCAGTAGTAACGACGGGGGGACAGGGGCAACTGAAGCTTTCTTT	CASSNDGGTGATEAFF
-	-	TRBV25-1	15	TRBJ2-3	TGTGCCAGCAGGGACTTATACGCTAGCACAGATACGCAGTATTTT	CASRDLYASTDTQYF
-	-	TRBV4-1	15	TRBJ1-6	TGCGCCAGCAGCCAAGTCCCAGGGGTTAATTCACCCCTCCACTTT	CASSQVPGVNSPLHF
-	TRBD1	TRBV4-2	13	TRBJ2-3	TGTGCCAGTAAACAGGGGGACACAGATACGCAGTATTTT	CASKQGDTDTQYF
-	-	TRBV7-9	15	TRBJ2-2	TGTGCCAGCTTGGGGGGGGCCTCGAACACCGGGGAGCTGTTTTTT	CASLGGASNTGELFF
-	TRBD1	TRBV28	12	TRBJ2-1	TGTGCCAGCAGCCGTGGACAGGGTGGGCAGTTCTTC	CASSRGQGGQFF
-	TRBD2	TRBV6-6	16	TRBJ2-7	TGTGCCAGCAGGAGGACTAGCGGGAGCGTTGTTTACGAGCAGTACTTC	CASRRTSGSVVYEQYF